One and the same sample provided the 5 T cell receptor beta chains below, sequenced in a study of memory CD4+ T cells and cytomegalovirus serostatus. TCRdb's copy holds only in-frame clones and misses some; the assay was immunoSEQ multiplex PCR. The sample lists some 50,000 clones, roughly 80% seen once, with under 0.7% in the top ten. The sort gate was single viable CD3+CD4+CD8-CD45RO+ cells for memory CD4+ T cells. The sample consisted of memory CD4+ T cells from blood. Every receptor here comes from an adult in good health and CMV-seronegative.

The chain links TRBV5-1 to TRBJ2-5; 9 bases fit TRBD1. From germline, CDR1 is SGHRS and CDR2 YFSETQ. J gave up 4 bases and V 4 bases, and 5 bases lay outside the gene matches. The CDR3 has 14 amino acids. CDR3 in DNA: TGCGCCAGCAGCCGGGGACAGGGACGAGAGACCCAGTACTTC. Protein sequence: CASSRGQGRETQYF. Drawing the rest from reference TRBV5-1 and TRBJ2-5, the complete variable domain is KAGVTQTPRYLIKTRGQQVTLSCSPISGHRSVSWYQQTPGQGLQFLFEYFSETQRNKGNFPGRFSGRQFSNSRSEMNVSTLELGDSALYLCASSRGQGRETQYFGPGTRLLVL.

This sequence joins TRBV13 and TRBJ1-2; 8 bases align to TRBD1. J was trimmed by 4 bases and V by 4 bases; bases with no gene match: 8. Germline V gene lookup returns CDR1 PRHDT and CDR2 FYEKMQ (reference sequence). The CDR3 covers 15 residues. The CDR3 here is CASSSSRTGSYGYTF. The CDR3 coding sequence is TGTGCCAGCAGCTCCTCGAGGACAGGGAGCTATGGCTACACCTTC.

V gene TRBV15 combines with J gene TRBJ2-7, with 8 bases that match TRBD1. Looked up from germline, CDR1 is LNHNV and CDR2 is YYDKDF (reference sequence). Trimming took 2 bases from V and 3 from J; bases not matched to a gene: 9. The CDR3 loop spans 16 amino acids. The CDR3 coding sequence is TGTGCCACCAGCAGATTTACCGGGACAGGTAACTACGAGCAGTACTTC. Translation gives CATSRFTGTGNYEQYF.

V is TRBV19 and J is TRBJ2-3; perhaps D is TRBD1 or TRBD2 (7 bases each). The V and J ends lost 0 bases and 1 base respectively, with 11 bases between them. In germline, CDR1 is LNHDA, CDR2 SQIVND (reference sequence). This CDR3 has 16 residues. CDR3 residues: CASSIDQGGGTDTQYF. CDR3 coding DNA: TGTGCCAGTAGTATAGATCAGGGGGGGGGCACAGATACGCAGTATTTT. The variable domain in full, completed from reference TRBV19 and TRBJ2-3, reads DGGITQSPKYLFRKEGQNVTLSCEQNLNHDAMYWYRQDPGQGLRLIYYSQIVNDFQKGDIAEGYSVSREKKESFPLTVTSAQKNPTAFYLCASSIDQGGGTDTQYFGPGTRLTVL.

The CDR3 DNA reads as TGTGCCAGCAGTGACAGGGGCGGGGGTGAAAAACTGTTTTTT. As protein: CASSDRGGGEKLFF. The rearrangement joins TRBV6-1 to TRBJ1-4, with D tentatively TRBD1 (6 bases). The CDR3 has 14 residues. Trimming took off 3 bases at V and 7 bases at J, with 12 bases between the two ends. Germline V CDR1 and CDR2: MNHNS, SASEGT.